The text below deals with one TCR beta chain. What it binds is not known. The data are from a study of vaccination and CD4 T cells after COVID-19. Study overall: Samples taken post-COVID came a median around 100 days after diagnosis, ranging from 35 to 161.

CDR3 length: 15 amino acids. Germline CDR1 reads MRHNA; CDR2 reads SNTAGT. Trimming left V 5 bases short and J 3 bases short, with 17 bases between. An Oncomine TCR Beta short-read assay was used to sequence the DNA from cultured CD4+ T cells. It was cultured CD4+ T cells from which genomic DNA was extracted. MiXCR, applied by TCRdb to the PCR reads, yields one record per CDR3 protein. The sample contains under 25,000 distinct CDR3 sequences, approximately 48% of which appear only once. Treatment described: roughly 10-day PBMC culture with coronavirus spike peptide pools or control peptides (ViraFEST assay). Positive SARS-CoV-2 PCR tests in convalescent patients dated from March to December 2020, pre-Alpha, Beta and Delta.

The specimen was cultured CD4+ T cells from blood. The receptor was isolated from a human donor with COVID-19. This chain links TRBV6-4 with TRBJ2-7, with D tentatively TRBD2 (6 bases). CDR3 sequence (DNA): TGTGCCAGCAGTAGGGAGGTGGGGGATGTCTACGAGCAGTACTTC. Protein sequence: CASSREVGDVYEQYF.